A selection of T cell receptor beta chains follows, all from one sample in a study of blood T cell repertoires in COVID-19. Libraries were prepared by immunoSEQ multiplex PCR; TCRdb keeps only in-frame clonotypes and omits some of them. In the table there are hundreds of thousands of clones, over 75% of which are singletons. Sequenced material: peripheral blood. These receptors were collected from a woman in her twenties or thirties with acute or convalescent COVID-19. Both conserved end residues are part of each CDR3. A D gene is named only where the DNA matches it firmly. Size is omitted from some rows. Given values are once, few, many or a class for expanded clones.

NA | TRBJ2-5 | TRBV12-3/TRBV12-4 | NA | TGTGCCAGCAGTTTGTGGCAGGGGGAGACCCAGTACTTC | CASSLWQGETQYF
NA | TRBJ2-5 | TRBV11-3 | NA | TGTGCCAGCAGCTTAGGAGAGAGGGCCCAGTACTTC | CASSLGERAQYF
TRBD2 | TRBJ2-7 | TRBV27 | NA | TGTGCCAGCAGGACTAGCGGCTATGCCTACGAGCAGTACTTC | CASRTSGYAYEQYF
NA | TRBJ1-5 | TRBV5-6 | NA | TGTGCCAGCTCCCGGGGAGGGACCAATCAGCCCCAGCATTTT | CASSRGGTNQPQHF
TRBD1 | TRBJ1-4 | TRBV6-2/TRBV6-3 | NA | TGTGCCAGCAGCCGCCGACAGGGCCGAACTAATGAAAAACTGTTTTTT | CASSRRQGRTNEKLFF
NA | TRBJ1-4 | TRBV7-8 | NA | TGTGCCAGCAGCTTAGAACAGGTTTCTAATACTAATGAAAAACTGTTTTTT | CASSLEQVSNTNEKLFF
TRBD1 | TRBJ2-5 | TRBV28 | NA | TGTGCCAGCAGTCGGCCCGGGACAGGATTCAGGGAGACCCAGTACTTC | CASSRPGTGFRETQYF
TRBD1 | TRBJ2-1 | TRBV25-1 | NA | TGTGCCAGCAGCTGGACAGGGAGAACCAATGAGCAGTTCTTC | CASSWTGRTNEQFF
NA | TRBJ1-4 | TRBV5-1 | NA | TGCGCCAGCAGCTTAGGGGTATCGAATGAAAAACTGTTTTTT | CASSLGVSNEKLFF
NA | TRBJ2-3 | TRBV9 | once | TGTGCCAGCAGCGTAGTAGAGGGTATTATGGATACGCAGTATTTT | CASSVVEGIMDTQYF